This T cell receptor (beta chain) was captured in a study of blood T cell repertoires in COVID-19 (dated by TCRdb to about 2020). General notes on the study: Samples from collaborators originated in the United States, Italy and Spain and spanned both the acute and convalescent phases of COVID-19. The material from the prospective study consisted of cDNA or gDNA derived from T cells, B-cell-depleted T cells, or PBMCs. Subjects who had been exposed to COVID-19, were actively infected with it, or had recovered from it provided the deeply sampled blood TCRbeta repertoires that made up the dataset. The repertoires were released in a freely available public database meant as a resource for research on the immune response to SARS-CoV-2. Where HLA class I and class II types were available, the types were taken from metadata supplied by the sample provider, not from assay-based typing. A de-identified subject ID, COVID-19 status, age in years and sex were almost always included in the sample metadata. Samples came from the ongoing ImmuneRACE study (first 160 participants) plus 1,254 subjects from 6 global collaborators. Study-wide conclusions, independent of this receptor: How much clinical and demographic metadata was included differed by source and by participant, and the metadata was provided uncurated.

The germline V gene (reference sequence) yields SGHNT for CDR1 and YYREEE for CDR2. Including the terminal cysteine and phenylalanine, the CDR3 comprises 13 residues. Only CDR3 DNA is held: 39 bases, read in frame from base 1. V has 4 bases trimmed and J has 2 bases trimmed; junction bases matching no gene number 1. TCRbeta CDR3 regions were amplified from genomic DNA using the immunoSEQ Assay, a bias-controlled multiplex PCR. The source study handled its data this way. Nucleated cell counts per sample were estimated from amplification of reference gene primers within the assay. To quantify the absolute abundance of each unique TCRbeta CDR3 rearrangement, sequence reads were collapsed and filtered. For each sample, productive Simpson clonality was calculated as the square root of Simpson's diversity index across productive rearrangements. Not all clones reach the TCRdb copy of this immuneACCESS table, which keeps in-frame sequences only. Checked studies attribute under half of the gap to unresolved V genes and leave the rest unexplained. V and J calls and clone size follow that table, whereas D and trimming were derived from the DNA. This sample lists 200,000 to 250,000 clones; more than 75% were detected once. The ten largest clonotypes hold about 1.6% of the sample.

Participants in the prospective study were enrolled through a virtual design, were aged about 18 to 90 years, and lived in fewer than 30 United States geographic areas. To assign participants to cohorts, the prospective study relied on clinical history that participants themselves reported in a screening survey and a study questionnaire. Recovered participants in ImmuneRACE Cohort 3 were defined as having two consecutive negative NP/OP PCR tests, clearance from a healthcare professional, or resolution of symptoms. In the prospective study, mobile phlebotomists collected whole blood, serum and a nasopharyngeal or oropharyngeal swab from each participant. Additional blood draws and questionnaires over an approximately 2-month period could optionally be provided by prospective study participants. Blood samples from the prospective study were shipped frozen or at room temperature prior to DNA extraction.

This clone has just one count. This clone's antigen is unknown. Qualities for individual bases were not recorded, and no much larger clone is one base off. The TCR sequence derives from a woman in her forties or fifties who had recovered from COVID-19. Sample: PBMCs or T cells enriched from blood (not recorded which). The sequence is built from TRBV5-4 and TRBJ1-2, with 8 bases in between that match TRBD1. The CDR3 corresponds to CASSRTGNYGYTF. The DNA sequence is as follows: TGTGCCAGCAGCCGGACAGGGAACTATGGCTACACCTTC.